A selection of T cell receptor beta chains follows, all from one sample in a study of beta chain features in type 1 diabetes. Measured with immunoSEQ multiplex PCR; TCRdb has only the in-frame clones, and not every one. The sample has around 260,000 clones; 24% are singletons. The sequencing sample was made of naive CD4+ T cells from blood. The receptors come from a woman under 40 with type 1 diabetes. Each CDR3 is given with its conserved first and last residue. A D gene is named only where the DNA matches it firmly. The listing skips clone size in some rows; elsewhere it reads once, few, many or a size class.

>TRBV7-3|TRBJ1-1|NA|13|few
CASSVQMNTEAFF
TGTGCCAGCAGCGTCCAGATGAACACTGAAGCTTTCTTT
>TRBV27|TRBJ1-2|NA|16|few
CASSFRNTGQQKGYTF
TGTGCCAGCAGTTTTCGGAACACAGGTCAACAAAAGGGCTACACCTTC
>TRBV15|TRBJ1-4|TRBD1|15|NA
CATSRDRGTAEKLFF
TGTGCCACCAGCAGAGATCGAGGGACAGCCGAAAAACTGTTTTTT
>TRBV30|TRBJ2-7|NA|11|NA
CASSGSYEQYF
TGTGCCTCATCGGGCTCCTACGAGCAGTACTTC
>TRBV30|TRBJ2-7|NA|12|NA
CAWSGGSYEQYF
TGTGCCTGGAGTGGCGGATCCTACGAGCAGTACTTC
>TRBV5-1|TRBJ1-2|TRBD1|14|NA
CASSEKQGAYGYTF
TGCGCCAGCAGCGAAAAACAGGGGGCGTATGGCTACACCTTC
>TRBV9|TRBJ2-5|NA|15|NA
CASSTQGLYQETQYF
TGTGCCAGCAGCACCCAGGGGCTGTACCAAGAGACCCAGTACTTC
>TRBV29-1|TRBJ2-7|NA|12|few
CSVETSSYEQYF
TGCAGCGTTGAAACTAGCTCCTACGAGCAGTACTTC
>TRBV2|TRBJ2-6|TRBD1|16|NA
CASIGTGAVGANVLTF
TGTGCCAGCATCGGGACAGGGGCGGTCGGGGCCAACGTCCTGACTTTC
>TRBV25-1|TRBJ2-1|TRBD1|16|NA
CASSDSAQGVTNEQFF
TGTGCCAGCAGTGACTCCGCGCAGGGGGTTACCAATGAGCAGTTCTTC
>TRBV7-3|TRBJ2-5|NA|13|once
CASSHTDYWPGYF
TGTGCCAGCAGCCACACGGACTATTGGCCGGGGTACTTC
>TRBV7-8|TRBJ2-1|NA|14|NA
CASSLRERYNEQFF
TGTGCCAGCAGCTTGCGGGAAAGATACAATGAGCAGTTCTTC
>TRBV11-2|TRBJ2-5|NA|13|NA
CASSLDREETQYF
TGTGCCAGCAGCTTAGATCGAGAAGAGACCCAGTACTTC
>TRBV18|TRBJ1-1|NA|13|NA
CASSPGQNTEAFF
TGTGCCAGCTCACCAGGACAGAACACTGAAGCTTTCTTT
>TRBV5-8|TRBJ2-1|TRBD2|17|NA
CASSLAAASGIASEQFF
TGTGCCAGCAGCCTAGCCGCCGCTAGCGGGATTGCCAGTGAGCAGTTCTTC
>TRBV18|TRBJ2-7|TRBD1|15|NA
CASSPPSTGGYEQYF
TGTGCCAGCTCACCACCTAGCACAGGGGGCTACGAGCAGTACTTC
>TRBV5-4|TRBJ2-5|NA|13|few
CASSKQREETQYF
TGTGCCAGCAGCAAGCAAAGAGAGGAGACCCAGTACTTC
>TRBV6-1|TRBJ2-5|NA|13|NA
CASLDSHQETQYF
TGTGCCAGCCTCGACAGTCACCAAGAGACCCAGTACTTC
>TRBV11-2|TRBJ2-7|NA|14|few
CASSLVGSFHEQYF
TGTGCCAGCAGCTTAGTGGGTAGCTTCCACGAGCAGTACTTC
>TRBV5-4|TRBJ2-2|NA|16|NA
CASSAPSRGHTGELFF
TGTGCCAGCAGCGCACCCAGCAGGGGTCACACCGGGGAGCTGTTTTTT
>TRBV9|TRBJ2-7|TRBD2|16|NA
CASSVGLAVNSYEQYF
TGTGCCAGCAGCGTTGGACTAGCGGTGAACTCCTACGAGCAGTACTTC
>TRBV5-1|TRBJ2-1|NA|17|NA
CASSLVGSGALRNEQFF
TGCGCCAGCAGCTTGGTTGGTTCGGGAGCTCTACGCAATGAGCAGTTCTTC
>TRBV29-1|TRBJ2-7|TRBD1|14|NA
CSVDGGEGAFEQYF
TGCAGCGTTGACGGCGGTGAGGGGGCTTTCGAGCAGTACTTC
>TRBV6-1|TRBJ1-1|NA|14|few
CASSQDLRGTEAFF
TGTGCCAGCAGCCAGGACCTGAGGGGGACTGAAGCTTTCTTT
>TRBV4-1|TRBJ2-5|TRBD2|15|NA
CASSQENAGEVTQYF
TGCGCCAGCAGCCAAGAGAACGCGGGAGAGGTGACCCAGTACTTC
>TRBV18|TRBJ2-3|NA|14|few
CASSPSRATDTQYF
TGTGCCAGCTCACCAAGCAGGGCCACAGATACGCAGTATTTT
>TRBV15|TRBJ2-7|TRBD1|15|NA
CATSRDKGATYEQYF
TGTGCCACCAGCAGAGATAAGGGGGCCACCTACGAGCAGTACTTC
>TRBV29-1|TRBJ1-1|NA|14|NA
CSVIKRTVQTEAFF
TGCAGCGTGATCAAACGGACAGTTCAAACTGAAGCTTTCTTT
>TRBV7-9|TRBJ2-3|NA|15|NA
CASSPQGGKVNTQYF
TGTGCCAGCAGCCCCCAGGGCGGCAAGGTGAATACGCAGTATTTT
>TRBV30|TRBJ1-5|TRBD1|13|NA
CAWSPQGNQPQHF
TGTGCCTGGAGTCCACAGGGGAATCAGCCCCAGCATTTT
>TRBV6-5|TRBJ1-1|NA|13|NA
CASSYSRASEAFF
TGTGCCAGCAGTTACTCGAGGGCCAGTGAAGCTTTCTTT
>TRBV4-1|TRBJ2-4|TRBD2|18|NA
CASSQPLRTSGNKNIQYF
TGCGCCAGCAGCCAACCCCTCCGGACTAGCGGGAACAAAAACATTCAGTACTTC